The 8 T cell receptor beta chains below all came from one sample that was sequenced in a study of T cells in Graves' hyperthyroidism and ophthalmopathy. Template material for amplifying TCR beta CDR3 regions consisted of RNA transcripts. When the TCR CDR3 underwent first-round RT-PCR, the HTBI primer set was used. TCRdb reprocessed the multiplex PCR reads with MiXCR, giving one entry per CDR3 protein. This table holds under 400,000 distinct CDR3 sequences, approximately 15% found once. Sequenced material: blood. These receptors were collected from a woman in her late teens or twenties with Graves' hyperthyroidism that later progressed to Graves' ophthalmopathy.

Many counts were recorded for this clonotype. V is TRBV18 and J is TRBJ1-3; TRBD1 matches 9 bases. V shed 1 base and J 4 bases; nucleotides not matched to a gene: 2. CDR1 is KGHSH, CDR2 LQKENI, per germline. This CDR3 has 15 residues. Here the CDR3 DNA reads TGTGCCAGCTCACCACGGGGACAGGGCGGAAACACCATATATTTT. Translation gives CASSPRGQGGNTIYF.

The rearrangement joins TRBV19 to TRBJ2-3; 7 bases agree with TRBD1. Germline V gives CDR1 LNHDA, CDR2 SQIVND (reference sequence). This CDR3 spans 15 amino acids. V dropped 3 bases and J dropped 4; count of bases not matched to a gene: 7. The CDR3 region has the DNA TGTGCCAGTAGTATGGCCAGGGGGTCGGCAGATACGCAGTATTTT. Protein sequence: CASSMARGSADTQYF.

A note on this clonotype: With a much larger clone just one base away, this may be a read error. V and J are TRBV20-1 and TRBJ2-5; D remains ambiguous. This CDR3 has 15 residues. Germline CDR1 and CDR2: DFQATT and SNEGSKA (reference sequence). Between the trimmed V and J ends, which lost 3 bases and 1 base, there was a span of 15 bases. For the CDR3, the DNA is TGCAGTGCTAGTTCCTCTAAGGCCCCCCAAGAGACCCAGTACTTC. It codes for CSASSSKAPQETQYF.

Comments on this clonotype: This may come from a read error, since a much larger clone is one base off. The rearrangement joins TRBV6-1 to TRBJ1-2; D is uncertain. Trimming cost V 8 bases and J 7 bases, with 11 bases left between them. In germline, CDR1 is MNHNS, CDR2 SASEGT. The CDR3 has 11 residues. The CDR3 region is CASGPGSGYTF. CDR3 DNA sequence: TGTGCCAGCGGTCCCGGATCTGGCTACACCTTC.

This clonotype was detected only a few times. The chain is built from TRBV5-8 and TRBJ1-5; D is uncertain. Trimming left V 4 bases short and J 8 bases short, with 16 bases between. The length of the CDR3 is 14 residues. CDR1 SGHTS and CDR2 YDEGEE come from the germline V gene. The CDR3 sequence: CASSPMDGWEPQHF. CDR3 nucleotides: TGTGCCAGCAGCCCGATGGACGGCTGGGAGCCCCAGCATTTT. Full variable domain (remainder filled in from reference TRBV5-8 and TRBJ1-5): EAGVTQSPTHLIKTRGQQATLRCSPISGHTSVYWYQQALGLGLQFLLWYDEGEERNRGNFPPRFSGRQFPNYSSELNVNALELEDSALYLCASSPMDGWEPQHFGDGTRLSIL.

There are many counts of this clonotype. The CDR3 region has the DNA TGCAGTGCTAGAGATCTCACTCCATTGCACCCCGAAAAACTGTTTTTT. Translating it yields CSARDLTPLHPEKLFF. J is TRBJ1-4 and V is TRBV20-1; D ambiguous. Germline V gene data show CDR1 as DFQATT and CDR2 as SNEGSKA (reference sequence). CDR3 size: 16 residues. The V and J ends lost 0 bases and 8 bases respectively, with 19 bases between them.

The chain joins TRBV19 to TRBJ2-1; 10 bases are a match to TRBD1. With 6 bases clipped from V and 7 bases from J, the junction kept 0 bases outside the gene matches. CDR1 is LNHDA, CDR2 SQIVND, per germline (reference sequence). CDR3 length equals 12 residues. For the CDR3, the DNA is TGTGCCAGTAGGGGACAGGGGAATGAGCAGTTCTTC. Translated, it gives CASRGQGNEQFF.

This clonotype appeared many times. V is TRBV6-1 and J is TRBJ1-1; D is ambiguous. V was pared by 6 bases and J by 1 base, with 9 bases between. Germline values: CDR1 MNHNS, CDR2 SASEGT. The CDR3 covers 13 residues. CDR3 residues: CASRSQQNTEAFF. CDR3 DNA sequence: TGTGCCAGCAGATCACAGCAGAACACTGAAGCTTTCTTT.